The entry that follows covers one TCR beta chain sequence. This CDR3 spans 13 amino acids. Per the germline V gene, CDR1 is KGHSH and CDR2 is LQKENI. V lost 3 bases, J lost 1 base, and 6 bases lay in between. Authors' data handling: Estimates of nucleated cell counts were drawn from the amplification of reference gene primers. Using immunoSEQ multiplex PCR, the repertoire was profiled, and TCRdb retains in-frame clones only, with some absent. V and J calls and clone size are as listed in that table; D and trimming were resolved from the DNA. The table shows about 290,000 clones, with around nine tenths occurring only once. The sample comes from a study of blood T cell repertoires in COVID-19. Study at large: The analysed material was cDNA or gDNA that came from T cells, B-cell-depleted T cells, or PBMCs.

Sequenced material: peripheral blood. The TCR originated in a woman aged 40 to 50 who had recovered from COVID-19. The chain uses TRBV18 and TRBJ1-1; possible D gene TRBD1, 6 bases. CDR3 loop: CASSPGQNTEAFF. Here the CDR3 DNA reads TGTGCCAGCTCACCGGGACAGAACACTGAAGCTTTCTTT.